What follows is one TCR beta chain and its context. This sample is drawn from a study of Ad26.COV2.S vaccination and SARS-CoV-2 variants. V dropped 8 bases and J dropped 0 bases, with 15 bases sitting between them. Looked up from germline, CDR1 is MDHEN and CDR2 is SYDVKM. CDR3 length: 15 residues. The table came from immunoSEQ multiplex PCR; TCRdb's copy has only in-frame clones and leaves some out. The sample lists more than 400,000 clones; roughly 88% were seen once. Treatment specified: approximately 18 received Ad26.COV2.S at low or high dose, single or two shots; 5 received placebo; per-sample allocation not given. Specimens were obtained on day 63 following the first vaccine or placebo injection. As its vector, the vaccine had Ad26, which expressed Wuhan-strain SARS-CoV-2 spike.

Sequencing was performed on peripheral blood, taken in a trial of Ad26.COV2.S vaccine versus placebo. The chain uses TRBV28 and TRBJ2-3; D uncertain. This TCR derives from a person aged 18-60 years who received the Ad26.COV2.S COVID-19 vaccine or a placebo. The CDR3 protein is CASPPAAGSTDTQYF. The CDR3 bases are TGTGCCAGCCCCCCCGCGGCCGGCAGCACAGATACGCAGTATTTT.